This T cell receptor (beta chain) derives from a study of T cell responses to AZD1222 COVID-19 vaccine. Notes on this clone: The antigen is not known.

Some clones are missing from TCRdb's copy, which holds only in-frame ones; the method was immunoSEQ multiplex PCR. The sample has about 100,000 clones, roughly 90% seen once. The CDR3 length is 14 residues. The J segment lost 1 base and the V segment lost 9 bases, leaving 4 bases of the junction unmatched. Germline V gives CDR1 LNHDA, CDR2 SQIVND (reference sequence). Findings and limits, study-wide: The breadth and depth of Spike-specific TCRs increased once two AZD1222 doses had been given. Females made up more of the donors, who were largely white British, and clonal diversity may have come out too low. Spike was spanned by vaccine-associated CD4 TCRs, which were dominant at 160-218 and 743-854. It was only 6 or 7 AZD1222 recipients who were seropositive at baseline.

The sequenced sample was peripheral blood, obtained 28 days after the second AZD1222 dose. The V and J genes are TRBV19 and TRBJ2-2, with TRBD2 matching 8 bases. The clonotype originates from an adult who received the AZD1222 COVID-19 vaccine. CDR3 nucleotides: TGTGCCAGCCGGGGGGGAAGGAACACCGGGGAGCTGTTTTTT. Amino acid sequence: CASRGGRNTGELFF.